This entry features one TCR beta chain sequence. This sample is part of a study of low-dose radiotherapy and immunotherapy resistance in tumors. The overall study: Intravenous ipilimumab 1 mg/kg every six weeks was given with nivolumab 240 mg every two weeks.

Alpha and beta chains were covered, as first-strand cDNA relied on TRAV- and TRBV-specific primers. TCRs were amplified for roughly 20 PCR cycles with a constant-region primer and V-primer adapter. TCRdb analysed the reads with MiXCR anew, one entry per CDR3 protein. The table lists tens of thousands of distinct CDR3 sequences, about a third of them singletons, with 11% in the top ten. Time point indicated: before trial treatment. The junction had 8 bases not matched to a gene; V was cut back by 1 base and J by 3 bases. Looked up from germline, CDR1 is SGHRS and CDR2 is YFSETQ. The CDR3 sequence is 16 residues long.

The chain combines TRBV5-1 with TRBJ2-3, with 7 bases lining up with TRBD1. This TCR was sampled from a female donor with ovarian cancer. Material: PBMCs, obtained before treatment. As DNA, the CDR3 is TGCGCCAGCAGCTTGATGCCAGGGGGTCGAACAGATACGCAGTATTTT. Translating gives CASSLMPGGRTDTQYF.